This T cell receptor (beta chain) emerged from a study of T cell changes during pregnancy in multiple sclerosis. The CDR3 extends over 16 amino acids. Germline CDR1 and CDR2: MNHNY and SVGAGI (reference sequence). Trimming cost V 6 bases and J 0 bases; bases outside gene matches: 5. Measured with immunoSEQ multiplex PCR; TCRdb has only the in-frame clones, and not every one. This sample has 35,000 to 45,000 clones, with approximately 90% found just once. The receptor's source is a female donor with multiple sclerosis, enrolled in a pregnancy study. This chain uses TRBV6-6 with TRBJ2-6; TRBD1 matches 7 bases. The specimen comprised CD4+ T cells from peripheral blood mononuclear cells, sampled after pregnancy. Here the CDR3 DNA reads TGTGCCAGCAGCCCGGGACAGTTCTCTGGGGCCAACGTCCTGACTTTC. The encoded protein is CASSPGQFSGANVLTF.